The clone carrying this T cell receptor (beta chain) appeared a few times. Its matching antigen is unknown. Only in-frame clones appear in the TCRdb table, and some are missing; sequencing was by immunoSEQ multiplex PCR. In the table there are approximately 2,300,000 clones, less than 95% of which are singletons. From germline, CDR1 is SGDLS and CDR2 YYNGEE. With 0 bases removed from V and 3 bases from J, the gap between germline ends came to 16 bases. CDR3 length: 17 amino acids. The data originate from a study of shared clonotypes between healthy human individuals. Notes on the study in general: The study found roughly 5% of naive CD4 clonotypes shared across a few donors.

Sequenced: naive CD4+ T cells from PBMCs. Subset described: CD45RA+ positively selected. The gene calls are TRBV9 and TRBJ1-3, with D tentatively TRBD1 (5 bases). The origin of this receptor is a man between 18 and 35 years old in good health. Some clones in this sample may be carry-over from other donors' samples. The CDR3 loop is CASSVALAGTGGNTIYF. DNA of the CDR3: TGTGCCAGCAGCGTAGCTTTGGCAGGGACTGGTGGAAACACCATATATTTT.